This T cell receptor beta chain was recorded in a study of shared clonotypes between healthy human individuals. Germline V gene lookup returns CDR1 SGHRS and CDR2 YFSETQ. The CDR3 has 14 amino acids. V was shortened by 4 bases and J by 5 bases, with 13 bases between the two germline ends. TCRdb keeps only in-frame clones here, not all; method: immunoSEQ multiplex PCR. The sample includes fewer than 2.5 million clones, over 85% of them seen just once. The chain links TRBV5-1 to TRBJ1-5; D possibly corresponds to TRBD1 (5 bases). The TCR was taken from a man aged 18 to 29 in good health. Some clones in this sample may be carry-over from other donors' samples. The specimen sequenced was naive CD4+ T cells from PBMCs. Subset given: CD45RA+ positively selected. CDR3 coding DNA: TGCGCCAGCAGCCCCTCTCTGGGGGATCAGCCCCAGCATTTT. Translating gives CASSPSLGDQPQHF.